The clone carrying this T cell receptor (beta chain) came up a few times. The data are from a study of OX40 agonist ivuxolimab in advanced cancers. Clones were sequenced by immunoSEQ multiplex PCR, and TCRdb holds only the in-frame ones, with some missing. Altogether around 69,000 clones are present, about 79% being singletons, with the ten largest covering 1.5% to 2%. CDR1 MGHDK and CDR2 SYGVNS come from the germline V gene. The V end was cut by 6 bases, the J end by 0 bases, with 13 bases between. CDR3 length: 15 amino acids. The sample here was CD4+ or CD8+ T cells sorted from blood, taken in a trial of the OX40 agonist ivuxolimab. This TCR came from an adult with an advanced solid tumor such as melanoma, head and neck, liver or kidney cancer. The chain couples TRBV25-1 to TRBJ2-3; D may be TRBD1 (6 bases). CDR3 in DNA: TGTGCCAGCAGCCCCCAGGGGATAAGCACAGATACGCAGTATTTT. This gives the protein CASSPQGISTDTQYF.